The 7 T cell receptor beta chains reported below all come from one sample, sequenced in a study of T cell repertoires in cytomegalovirus infection. The antigens these receptors bind are not known. Using its own MiXCR run on the reads, TCRdb lists one record per CDR3 protein. The sample consists of roughly 150,000 distinct CDR3 sequences, roughly 20% of them appearing once. This material consisted of CD8+ T cells from cultured PBMCs, taken from culture after CMV antigen stimulation. The origin of the receptors is a human donor in good health (CMV status not recorded). Some clones in this sample may be carry-over from other donors' samples.

This clonotype was counted a single time. The CDR3 sequence is CASSDRGRYTGELFF. The DNA of the CDR3 is TGTGCCAGCAGTGACAGGGGGCGATACACCGGGGAGCTGTTTTTT. The gene calls are TRBV25-1 and TRBJ2-2; 8 bases match TRBD1. CDR3 length: 15 residues. The J segment lost 3 bases and the V segment lost 3 bases, leaving 3 bases of the junction unmatched. Per the germline V gene, CDR1 is MGHDK and CDR2 is SYGVNS.

The chain recombines TRBV7-8 with TRBJ1-1; weak D call: TRBD1 (5 bases). CDR3 length: 13 residues. Trimming left V 5 bases short and J 5 bases short, with 12 bases between. Germline CDR1 SGHVS, CDR2 FQNEAQ. In DNA, the CDR3 is TGTGCCAGCAGCCATCGGGACCGAACTGAAGCTTTCTTT. Protein: CASSHRDRTEAFF. The full variable domain, its missing parts supplied by reference TRBV7-8 and TRBJ1-1, is GAGVSQSPRYKVAKRGQDVALRCDPISGHVSLFWYQQALGQGPEFLTYFQNEAQLDKSGLPSDRFFAERPEGSVSTLKIQRTQQEDSAVYLCASSHRDRTEAFFGQGTRLTVV.

V usage is TRBV9 and J usage is TRBJ2-3; D perhaps matches TRBD2 (7 bases). V shed 7 bases and J shed 5 bases, with 14 bases lying between them. Germline CDR1 reads SGDLS; CDR2 reads YYNGEE. There are 13 residues in the CDR3. The CDR3 region is CASGGGAQDTQYF. The CDR3 DNA follows: TGTGCCAGCGGGGGGGGGGCGCAAGATACGCAGTATTTT.

The chain has TRBV7-6 and TRBJ1-2; a possible D gene is TRBD1 (5 bases). Germline V gene sequence: CDR1 SGHVS, CDR2 FNYEAQ. This CDR3 spans 14 amino acids. Trimming cost V 1 base and J 7 bases, with 13 bases left between them. Here the CDR3 reads CASSLVGRDGGYTF. In DNA form, the CDR3 reads TGTGCCAGCAGCTTAGTCGGCAGGGATGGTGGCTACACCTTC.

The V gene is TRBV12-3 or TRBV12-4, the J gene TRBJ1-5, with D hard to call. The CDR3 loop spans 14 amino acids. V was pared by 3 bases and J by 7 bases, with 13 bases between. This CDR3 is CASSFSGFSQPQHF. Here the CDR3 DNA reads TGTGCCAGCAGTTTTTCGGGGTTCTCACAGCCCCAGCATTTT.

This clonotype showed up just a few times. V usage is TRBV12-3 or TRBV12-4 and J usage is TRBJ1-1; D gene ambiguous. The CDR3 loop spans 13 amino acids. V was trimmed by 7 bases and J by 4 bases, leaving 13 bases between them. CDR3 bases: TGTGCCAGCACTCAGAGAGACGGCACTGAAGCTTTCTTT. It specifies CASTQRDGTEAFF.

This clonotype has only a few counts. The J gene is TRBJ1-1, the V gene TRBV3-1; TRBD1 aligns across 7 bases. Germline CDR1 is LGHDT and CDR2 is YNNKEL (reference sequence). The CDR3 runs 14 residues. V dropped 4 bases and J dropped 7; count of bases not matched to a gene: 9. Written as DNA, the CDR3 is TGTGCCAGCAGCCCTTCGGCAGGGGGTAATGAAGCTTTCTTT. Encoded protein: CASSPSAGGNEAFF.